What follows is one T cell receptor (beta chain) and its context. Its antigen remains unidentified. No qualities accompany the bases; no much larger clone lies one base away. The library was built by means of the immunoSEQ multiplex PCR assay. The multiplex PCR relied on a mix of 60 forward primers for TCR Vbeta segments and 13 reverse primers for TCR Jbeta segments. The CDR3 region of rearranged TCR beta genes was amplified from genomic DNA by a multiplex PCR assay. The Illumina HiSeq System was used to sequence the amplified TCR beta libraries as 87-base-pair reads. Per the source publication's procedure: A later analysis counted 75 million to 100 million unique TCR beta chains across the 666 repertoires, and around 12 million of these chains were shared by at least two donors. To remove PCR and sequencing errors, raw reads were error-corrected and collapsed into unique sequences using a nearest-neighbor algorithm that merged closely related sequences. To assign V, D and J gene segments, CDR3 sequences were aligned to IMGT reference sequences. For a sequence to be retained, a match of at least six nucleotides to both a V gene segment and a J gene segment was required. Rearrangements were classified as productive when the CDR3 lacked stop codons and remained in frame with V and J, and all other rearrangements were classified as non-productive. CDR3 was defined according to IMGT convention as the region running from the second conserved V-encoded cysteine to the conserved J-encoded phenylalanine. Sequences without an unambiguous match to a single V gene segment were excluded from the earlier analysis of approximately 600 of the donors. In an earlier analysis of 587 of the donors, V segments were called functional above 56.7% productive rearrangements and were called segregating when the between-donor standard deviation exceeded 5%. To diagnose cytomegalovirus status from the catalog of TCR beta chain sequences, a statistical classification framework was built. A later analysis assigned V and J genes by comparing TCR nucleotide sequences with IMGT/GENE-DB human TR gene sequences. In a later analysis, CDR3 sequences and most-parsimonious VDJ recombination scenarios were assigned using the TCRdist pipeline. In a later analysis, every TCR beta chain was defined by the combination of its CDR3 amino acid sequence and its V-gene family, and reads without a unique V-gene family were dropped. In a later analysis, approximately 590 highly shared, low-generation-probability nucleotide sequences were removed to address suspected cross-contamination and a sequencing artifact. For each public chain, a later analysis derived a clonal expansion index from normalized ranks of inferred template counts within each repertoire. In a later analysis, generation probabilities were computed with a VDJ recombination model fitted to out-of-frame rearrangements, and the resulting probabilities were checked against IGoR. In a later analysis, TCR-TCR, TCR-HLA and TCR-CMV co-occurrence was scored with hypergeometric tests, and a repertoire-size bias correction was applied to TCR pairs. To estimate false discovery rates, a later analysis permuted the HLA or CMV assignments 20 times. In a later analysis, co-occurring TCRs were grouped with DBSCAN, and TCRdist sequence similarity was added when clustering was performed within HLA-allele-positive subsets. Repertoires with fewer than 30,000 or more than 120,000 public chains, plus five repertoires with anomalous nucleotide sharing, were excluded from co-occurrence clustering. As stored in TCRdb, this immuneACCESS dataset retains in-frame rearrangements with V and J assigned. A fraction of the clones does not appear; measured against another copy, unresolved V genes explain less than half of the discrepancy, and the remainder lacks a known reason. V and J calls and clone size are as listed in that table; D and trimming were resolved from the DNA. The table for this sample lists approximately 160,000 clones; around 76% of them were counted only once. The ten top clones hold about 1% of the sample.

In total, approximately 690 healthy bone marrow donors made up the cohort. At the time of sampling, every cohort member was nominally healthy, though immune exposures that went unrecorded were likely present. The donor tested CMV seronegative, placing the donor among the 350 to 400 seronegative members of the cohort. A peripheral blood sample was collected from each donor, and TCR beta sequencing was performed on peripheral blood mononuclear cells. The Qiagen DNeasy Blood Extraction Kit was used to extract genomic DNA from the blood cell samples. The germline V and J ends show losses of 7 bases and 8 bases respectively, and no gene match explains 12 bases of the junction. The germline V gene encodes CDR1 SQVTM and CDR2 ANQGSEA. Inclusive of the bounding cysteine and phenylalanine, the CDR3 is 14 residues long. This entry keeps only the CDR3 DNA: 42 bases, framed from base 1. The data are from a study of cytomegalovirus exposure and HLA in healthy donors (dated by TCRdb to between 2016 and 2019). Regarding the complete study: An earlier analysis of some 500 of the donors reported about 250 Gb of sequence data and roughly 100 million unique TCR beta sequences from 150 million to 200 million T cells. Among around 400 genotyped donors of the cohort, an average of roughly 240,000 unique TCR beta nucleotide sequences were sequenced per donor, roughly 18% of them non-productive. Donor age, sex, ethnicity and CMV serostatus were collected together with the repertoire data. An early release that covered about 600 HLA-typed donors contained approximately 300 gigabases of sequencing data and around 85 million unique TCR sequences. The aim of the study was to test whether cataloging public T cell receptors could identify signatures of past pathogen exposure. Both class I and class II loci were covered by HLA typing, at four-digit resolution. In the later analysis, no new phenotypic data were used to find candidate immune exposures; instead, reliance was placed on TCR beta sequences and their occurrence across donors. An earlier analysis of approximately 580 of the donors used high-throughput TCR beta sequencing to judge whether each TCR beta V gene segment behaved as functional or pseudogenic. A handful of DR-DQ haplotypes were treated as single units for association and clustering because of strong linkage in the cohort. To study patterns of TCR occurrence, a later analysis re-analyzed previously published TCR beta repertoires from 600 to 750 donors and added high-resolution HLA genotyping. Typing coverage varied by locus: roughly 629-640 donors for A, B, C, DRB1 and DQB1; approximately 560 for DQA1; around 570 for DPA1; fewer than 480 for DPB1. The T cell repertoires of several hundred subjects were profiled by immunosequencing and related to cytomegalovirus serostatus. Of the approximately 400 genotyped donors, 81% were placed in the genetic ancestry cluster associated with self-reported Caucasian donors. The study combined high-throughput TCR immunosequencing, statistical association of individual TCRs with disease status, and machine learning to predict cytomegalovirus infection status. Genome-wide SNP genotypes for about 55% of the 666 donors were used in a later genetic analysis, which treated that subset as a discovery cohort. A separate validation cohort of 100 to 150 different subjects was used in addition to the roughly 620-subject first cohort. Every discovery cohort repertoire had been produced on one sequencing platform.

General conclusions and limits of the study: The earlier analysis of approximately 540 of the donors excluded 15 to 20 rarely observed V segments, including chromosome 9 orphons, because counts were too low. In both the original and validation cohorts, the classifier was reported to diagnose cytomegalovirus status with high specificity and sensitivity. Across donors, most TCR sequences were observed very rarely, whereas some public TCRs were present in many individuals. A total of 164 TCR beta chains were listed by the study as associated with cytomegalovirus. Linkage disequilibrium might explain the correlated functional status among segregating V segments, but an unknown experimental factor could not be ruled out. A later genetic analysis associated a missense DCLRE1C variant with V-gene and J-gene trimming of TCR beta chains, and an independent cohort replicated the association. In a later analysis, most CMV-associated TCR beta chains were found to appear HLA-restricted, with HLA associations seemingly driven largely by CMV exposure. Immune exposure information for the cohort was limited to CMV serostatus. Only TCR beta chains were sequenced in this cohort, and the absence of alpha or paired-chain data limited detectable features. A further reported finding was that TCR beta sequences accurately predicted the HLA-A and HLA-B alleles for most subjects in the first cohort. The authors suggested that the approach could potentially be extended to other disease states and immunological phenotypes. In an earlier analysis of 587 of the donors, most TCR beta V segments appeared in productive rearrangements about 87% or about 30% of the time, broadly matching IMGT annotations. A later analysis found that HLA-associated TCR beta chains were more clonally expanded and had lower generation probabilities than equally common non-associated chains. A cluster of highly shared sequence variants was judged likely to be a technical artifact of the sequencing pipeline. In a later analysis, several top co-occurrence clusters were reported to appear linked to parvovirus B19, influenza, CMV and Epstein-Barr virus. In a later analysis, the rate of TCR association differed among HLA loci, with DRB1 alleles having the most associated TCRs and HLA-C alleles having the fewest. When HLA alleles, especially DR and DQ, strongly co-occurred, attributing TCR associations to individual alleles was difficult. HLA typing was unavailable for some donors at each locus, so association tests used only the typed subset. A few of the identified cytomegalovirus-associated TCR beta chains were confirmed in vitro to be specific for cytomegalovirus antigens. The presence/absence analyses assumed that sequencing depth was roughly uniform across donors, and that assumption may not be true. Some IMGT-functional V segments, including TRBV6-2 and TRBV6-3, could not be told apart with the 87-base-pair reads, so those segments were excluded. According to a later genetic analysis, donors in an Asian-associated ancestry cluster had fewer N-insertions in productive TCRs than the approximately 610-donor mean. A later analysis associated 17,000 or so TCR beta sequences with specific HLA alleles at a false discovery rate of 0.05.

The source material was PBMCs. The clonotype was recovered from a woman between 35 and 50 years old in good health and CMV-seronegative. Recombination linked TRBV29-1 to TRBJ2-4, with TRBD1 identical over 9 junction bases. The DNA is TGCAGCGCTAGCGTAGGGACAGGGTCGGACATTCAGTACTTC. Protein translation: CSASVGTGSDIQYF. The CDR3, completed at both ends by the reference TRBV29-1 and TRBJ2-4 genes, gives the full variable domain SAVISQKPSRDICQRGTSLTIQCQVDSQVTMMFWYRQQPGQSLTLIATANQGSEATYESGFVIDKFPISRPNLTFSTLTVSNMSPEDSSIYLCSASVGTGSDIQYFGAGTRLSVL.